What follows is one T cell receptor beta chain and its context. Its antigen remains unidentified. The treatment: 15 to 20 received Ad26.COV2.S at low or high dose, single or two shots; 5 received placebo; per-sample allocation not given. Samples analyzed were those drawn on day 63 after the first vaccine or placebo injection. Deletions cut 0 bases from V and 6 bases from J, with 6 bases between. CDR1 and CDR2 from the germline V gene are MGHRA and YSYEKL. CDR3 size: 13 residues. Generated by immunoSEQ multiplex PCR, the TCRdb table keeps only in-frame clones and is missing some. The table records hundreds of thousands of clones, about 89% of them present only once. The source of the sample is a study of Ad26.COV2.S vaccination and SARS-CoV-2 variants. Study outcomes and limitations: Participants given vaccine showed non-spike TCR breadth similar to that of placebo recipients. Researchers cautioned that TCR breadth and depth analyses may have underestimated total T cell responses. Substantial breadth was reported for post-vaccination spike-specific CD8+ and CD4+ T cells. Vaccine recipients showed a spike-specific TCR breadth that was higher than in placebo recipients.

Material: peripheral blood, obtained in a trial of Ad26.COV2.S vaccine versus placebo. This TCR was recovered from a person aged 18-65 years who received the Ad26.COV2.S COVID-19 vaccine or a placebo. This chain uses TRBV4-1 with TRBJ1-5; D is unclear. CDR3 sequence (DNA): TGCGCCAGCAGCCAAGAGCGGGGTCAGCCCCAGCATTTT. Encoded protein: CASSQERGQPQHF.